The clone carrying this T cell receptor (beta chain) appeared once. As yet, its antigen is unknown. V was clipped by 7 bases and J by 1 base; unmatched bases: 4. Germline V CDR1 and CDR2: MGHDK, SYGVNS. The CDR3 length is 13 residues. The record originates from a study of OX40 agonist ivuxolimab in advanced cancers. General study findings and limits: Averaging showed that CD8+ T cells had more expanded clones than CD4+ did.

Clones were sequenced by immunoSEQ multiplex PCR, and TCRdb holds only the in-frame ones, with some missing. In the table there are around 69,000 clones, roughly nine tenths of which are singletons. The specimen comprised CD4+ or CD8+ T cells sorted from blood, sampled in a trial of the OX40 agonist ivuxolimab. The rearrangement joins TRBV25-1 to TRBJ2-7; 7 nucleotides match TRBD1. This TCR derives from an adult with an advanced solid tumor such as melanoma, head and neck, liver or kidney cancer. The CDR3 nucleotides are TGTGCCAGCATGGGACAGCCTTCCTACGAGCAGTACTTC. Translation: CASMGQPSYEQYF.